The sequence of this TCR beta chain was determined in a study of cytomegalovirus exposure and HLA in healthy donors. For the study at large: About four fifths of a few hundred genotyped donors fell in the Caucasian-associated ancestry cluster. Study conclusions and caveats: An observed cluster of highly shared sequence variants was recorded as a likely sequencing artifact. Reported results showed that the classifier diagnosed cytomegalovirus status with high specificity and sensitivity. Across donors, most TCRs were seen rarely, yet some public ones were widespread.

In the PCR, 60 Vbeta and 13 Jbeta primers were used. Data came from immunoSEQ multiplex PCR; TCRdb stores just in-frame clones and leaves some out. The sample lists 210,000 or so clones, about three quarters occurring once. The CDR3 loop spans 14 amino acids. The germline gives CDR1 WSHSY, CDR2 SAAADI. Trimming cost V 7 bases and J 1 base; bases outside gene matches: 7. In the case of this clone: Antigen unknown.

The sequence was collected from a middle-aged man in good health and CMV-seronegative. Sequencing was performed on PBMCs. The rearrangement joins TRBV10-2 to TRBJ2-7, with 7 positions matching TRBD2. CDR3 nucleotide sequence: TGCGCCAGCACCCCTCTAGCGGTTTCCTACGAGCAGTACTTC. The encoded protein is CASTPLAVSYEQYF.